What follows are 12 T cell receptor beta chains derived from one specimen sequenced in a study of blood T cell repertoires in COVID-19. Profiled with immunoSEQ multiplex PCR; TCRdb holds only in-frame clones, not every one. This sample has under 350,000 clones, with 85% to 90% found just once. The specimen was peripheral blood. These TCRs come from a middle-aged man with acute or convalescent COVID-19.

The chain employs TRBV30 and TRBJ1-5; TRBD1 matches 11 bases. CDR1 and CDR2 from the germline V gene are GTSNPN and SVGIG (reference sequence). The CDR3 totals 16 residues. The V segment lost 5 bases and the J segment 0 bases; nucleotides outside the gene matches: 6. The CDR3: CAWGDRGDYSNQPQHF. CDR3 sequence (DNA): TGTGCCTGGGGGGACAGGGGGGATTATAGCAATCAGCCCCAGCATTTT.

The chain has TRBV6-5 and TRBJ1-6; 10 positions agree with TRBD1. The length of the CDR3 is 13 residues. J gave up 9 bases and V 6 bases, and 2 bases lay outside the gene matches. Germline loops: CDR1 MNHEY, CDR2 SVGAGI. The CDR3 region has the DNA TGTGCCAGCAGAGGACAGGGGGGTTCACCCCTCCACTTT. Translation gives CASRGQGGSPLHF.

This chain joins TRBV27 and TRBJ1-6, with a possible D match to TRBD1 (5 bases). Germline CDR1 and CDR2: MNHEY and SMNVEV (reference sequence). The CDR3 loop spans 15 amino acids. The V gene lost 10 bases and the J gene lost 9 bases, with 22 bases spanning the gap. The CDR3 DNA sequence: TGTGCCACCCAGGACCCCGGCAGGGCTACTTCACCCCTCCACTTT. Translated, it gives CATQDPGRATSPLHF.

V and J are TRBV11-2 and TRBJ1-2; D not resolved. The CDR3 covers 12 residues. Looked up from germline, CDR1 is SGHAT and CDR2 is FQNNGV. V was pared by 4 bases and J by 7 bases, with 10 bases between. Here the CDR3 DNA reads TGTGCCAGCAGCTCCGGCCGGGGTGGCTACACCTTC. This sequence encodes CASSSGRGGYTF.

The genes are TRBV24-1 and TRBJ2-1; 8 positions match TRBD1. Germline V gene data show CDR1 as KGHDR and CDR2 as SFDVKD. V gave up 4 bases and J gave up 5 bases; unmatched junction bases: 9. The CDR3 spans 16 residues. The CDR3 DNA reads TGTGCCACCAGTGACCGACGTCTGACAGGGGACAATGAGCAGTTCTTC. Translation gives CATSDRRLTGDNEQFF.

This sequence joins TRBV7-9 and TRBJ1-5, with a weak D call TRBD1 (6 bases). Trimming took off 0 bases at V and 1 base at J, with 10 bases between the two ends. Germline V gene data show CDR1 as SEHNR and CDR2 as FQNEAQ (reference sequence). The CDR3 length is 16 residues. The CDR3 DNA reads TGTGCCAGCAGCTTAGCGGTTACAGGGAGCAATCAGCCCCAGCATTTT. Its protein product is CASSLAVTGSNQPQHF.

The rearrangement links TRBV10-1 to TRBJ2-7; TRBD2 matches at 10 bases. The V and J ends lost 3 bases and 5 bases, in that order; junction bases with no gene match: 7. Per the germline V gene, CDR1 is WNHNN and CDR2 is SYGVQD (reference sequence). This CDR3 is built from 15 residues. CDR3 in DNA: TGCGCCAGCAGTGAATGGACTAGCGGAACCAACGAGCAGTACTTC. Encoded protein: CASSEWTSGTNEQYF.

The CDR3 DNA is TGTGCCAGCAGCTCGGGACTATCTGGGGCCAACGTCCTGACTTTC. This codes for CASSSGLSGANVLTF. This chain connects TRBV7-3 to TRBJ2-6, with TRBD2 identical over 7 bases. Trimming at V came to 4 bases and at J to 1 base, leaving 1 base not matched to a gene. The CDR3 sequence is 15 residues long. Germline CDR1 and CDR2: SGHTA and FQGTGA. The entire variable domain, with the rest obtained from reference TRBV7-3 and TRBJ2-6, is as follows: GAGVSQTPSNKVTEKGKYVELRCDPISGHTALYWYRQSLGQGPEFLIYFQGTGAADDSGLPNDRFFAVRPEGSVSTLKIQRTERGDSAVYLCASSSGLSGANVLTFGAGSRLTVL.

The chain couples TRBV19 to TRBJ2-1; tentatively, D is TRBD1 (5 bases). Per germline, CDR1 LNHDA and CDR2 SQIVND (reference sequence). The CDR3 sequence is 15 residues long. Trimming shortened V by 2 bases and J by 7 bases, and 15 bases separated the two germline ends. CDR3 amino acids: CASSIWGRLKNEQFF. DNA for the CDR3: TGTGCCAGTAGTATATGGGGCAGGTTGAAGAATGAGCAGTTCTTC. Full variable domain (outside the CDR3, taken from reference TRBV19 and TRBJ2-1): DGGITQSPKYLFRKEGQNVTLSCEQNLNHDAMYWYRQDPGQGLRLIYYSQIVNDFQKGDIAEGYSVSREKKESFPLTVTSAQKNPTAFYLCASSIWGRLKNEQFFGPGTRLTVL.

The chain is built from TRBV7-2 and TRBJ1-2; perhaps TRBD1 as D (5 bases). Germline loops: CDR1 SGHTA, CDR2 FQGNSA. CDR3 size: 14 residues. The V end lost 1 base, the J end lost 3 bases, and 9 bases lay between the germline ends. The CDR3 spells CASSLGGSDYGYTF. CDR3 sequence (DNA): TGTGCCAGCAGCTTAGGGGGCTCGGACTATGGCTACACCTTC.

The V and J genes are TRBV3-1 (or the pseudogene TRBV3-2) and TRBJ2-1, with D tentatively TRBD1 (6 bases). Germline CDR1 reads LGHDT; CDR2 reads YNNKEL (reference sequence). Trimming pared 4 bases from V and 0 bases from J, leaving 16 bases between. The CDR3 totals 17 residues. DNA of the CDR3: TGTGCCAGCAGCCGCCTCATAGGGGGAAGCTCCTACAATGAGCAGTTCTTC. This encodes CASSRLIGGSSYNEQFF.

The CDR3 coding sequence is TGTGCCAGCAGCCCGACTCCGGGACAGAACTATGGCTACACCTTC. Protein product: CASSPTPGQNYGYTF. This chain uses TRBV3-1 (or the pseudogene TRBV3-2) with TRBJ1-2; 7 positions match TRBD1. The trim removed 4 bases at V and 2 bases at J, leaving 7 bases unmatched. This CDR3 contains 15 residues. CDR1 is LGHDT, CDR2 YNNKEL, per germline (reference sequence).